Following are 32 T cell receptor beta chains from one sample sequenced in a study of blood T cell repertoires in COVID-19. Sequenced by immunoSEQ multiplex PCR; TCRdb stores in-frame clones only, minus some. Among 250,000 to 350,000 clones listed, around 83% were seen once. Sequenced input: peripheral blood. The receptor source for this set is a woman aged 50 to 60 with acute or convalescent COVID-19.

The chain employs TRBV7-9 and TRBJ2-1; 11 positions agree with TRBD2. From germline, CDR1 is SEHNR and CDR2 FQNEAQ (reference sequence). The CDR3 runs to 17 residues. The V segment lost 0 bases and the J segment 4 bases; nucleotides outside the gene matches: 5. CDR3 coding DNA: TGTGCCAGCAGCTTAGCGACTAGCGGGACCCTGTACAATGAGCAGTTCTTC. It translates to CASSLATSGTLYNEQFF.

This sequence joins TRBV19 and TRBJ2-1, with 11 bases that match TRBD2. Trimming removed 6 bases from V and 1 base from J; junction bases left unmatched: 11. The germline CDR1 and CDR2 sequences are LNHDA and SQIVND (reference sequence). This CDR3 comprises 18 residues. The CDR3 sequence: CASRFTSGSGWSYNEQFF. The CDR3 DNA reads as TGTGCCAGTAGGTTTACTAGCGGGAGTGGATGGTCCTACAATGAGCAGTTCTTC.

This chain connects TRBV5-4 to TRBJ2-2; 8 bases line up with TRBD1. Trimming removed 6 bases from V and 0 bases from J; junction bases left unmatched: 16. The CDR3 contains 19 residues. Germline assignment: CDR1 SGHNT and CDR2 YYREEE (reference sequence). The CDR3 region is CASKFARGSGGPNTGELFF. CDR3 nucleotide sequence: TGTGCCAGCAAATTCGCGAGAGGGTCAGGGGGCCCGAACACCGGGGAGCTGTTTTTT.

In this sample, this clone turned up a few times. This CDR3 is CSVDREKLFF. The CDR3 DNA follows: TGCAGCGTTGATCGGGAAAAACTGTTTTTT. The chain has TRBV29-1 and TRBJ1-4, with no clear D. Germline CDR1 SQVTM, CDR2 ANQGSEA. This CDR3 is 10 amino acids long. With 3 bases removed from V and 8 bases from J, the gap between germline ends came to 4 bases.

This chain uses TRBV10-3 with TRBJ1-5; D remains ambiguous. Trimming left V 4 bases short and J 4 bases short, with 8 bases between. Per the germline V gene, CDR1 is ENHRY and CDR2 is SYGVKD. This CDR3 has 13 residues. The CDR3 DNA reads as TGTGCCATCAGTGTGGCAGAAAATCAGCCCCAGCATTTT. Its protein is CAISVAENQPQHF.

With regard to this clone: This specimen includes other DNA sequences encoding the same CDR3. The J gene is TRBJ2-6, the V gene TRBV3-1 (or the pseudogene TRBV3-2); a possible D gene is TRBD2 (6 bases). CDR1 is LGHDT and CDR2 is YNNKEL in the germline V gene (reference sequence). Between the trimmed V and J ends, which lost 1 base and 2 bases, there was a span of 9 bases. CDR3 length: 16 amino acids. The DNA for the CDR3 is TGTGCCAGCAGCCAAGGCGGCGGGGCTGGGGCCAACGTCCTGACTTTC. It encodes CASSQGGGAGANVLTF.

Points on this clone: The sample has other DNA sequences that encode this CDR3 too. This CDR3 reads CATSDPGTGSEKLFF. CDR3 DNA: TGTGCCACCAGTGATCCCGGGACAGGGTCTGAAAAACTGTTTTTT. The chain combines TRBV24-1 with TRBJ1-4; 9 nucleotides agree with TRBD1. The germline V gene has CDR1 KGHDR and CDR2 SFDVKD. V lost 3 bases, J lost 7 bases, and 5 bases stayed unmatched. The CDR3 sequence is 15 residues long.

This clone was seen only once. The V call is TRBV5-4, the J call TRBJ1-1, with 7 bases identical to TRBD1. Germline CDR1 reads SGHNT; CDR2 reads YYREEE (reference sequence). The trim removed 7 bases at V and 0 bases at J, leaving 9 bases unmatched. CDR3 length: 15 amino acids. The CDR3 here is CASRNTDRVNTEAFF. The CDR3 region has the DNA TGTGCCAGCCGGAATACCGACAGGGTGAACACTGAAGCTTTCTTT.

V is TRBV4-1 and J is TRBJ2-2; 8 nucleotides align to TRBD2. Germline CDR1 reads MGHRA; CDR2 reads YSYEKL. Unmatched junction bases numbered 14, after V lost 0 bases and J lost 5 bases. The CDR3 runs to 19 residues. CDR3 sequence reads: CASSQDPTGTRGTTGELFF. For the CDR3, the DNA is TGCGCCAGCAGCCAAGATCCGACCGGGACTAGAGGAACGACCGGGGAGCTGTTTTTT.

V usage is TRBV25-1 and J usage is TRBJ1-1; 7 bases match TRBD1. CDR1 is MGHDK, CDR2 SYGVNS, per germline. CDR3 length: 15 residues. With 10 bases clipped from V and 3 bases from J, the junction kept 14 bases outside the gene matches. In nucleotides, the CDR3 is TGTGCCACCCTCCGGGACAGAGGGGGATACACTGAAGCTTTCTTT. This translates into CATLRDRGGYTEAFF.

The genes are TRBV14 and TRBJ2-2, with 10 bases that match TRBD2. Losses at the gene ends were 0 bases for V and 5 bases for J; bases not matched to a gene: 6. Germline loops: CDR1 SGHDN, CDR2 FVKESK. The CDR3 extends over 17 amino acids. The CDR3 DNA follows: TGTGCCAGCAGCCAAGACTTGACTAGCGGGTTAACCGGGGAGCTGTTTTTT. This sequence encodes CASSQDLTSGLTGELFF.

The chain has TRBV18 and TRBJ1-2, with 7 bases that match TRBD1. The CDR3 has 15 amino acids. Germline lookup yields CDR1 KGHSH and CDR2 LQKENI. V shed 3 bases, J shed 8 bases, and the junction held 12 bases outside the gene matches. The DNA for the CDR3 is TGTGCCAGCTCACCCGTAATCGGGACAGAGGGAGGCTACACCTTC. Its protein product is CASSPVIGTEGGYTF.

This clone was observed a handful of times. The sample contains more than one DNA sequence encoding this CDR3. This CDR3 reads CASSDWDRESNQPQHF. CDR3 DNA: TGTGCCAGCAGTGATTGGGACAGGGAGAGCAATCAGCCCCAGCATTTT. V usage is TRBV6-1 and J usage is TRBJ1-5; 9 nucleotides align to TRBD1. Germline V CDR1 and CDR2: MNHNS, SASEGT. The CDR3 runs to 16 residues. V lost 3 bases and J lost 1; bases outside the gene matches: 4.

The chain links TRBV5-1 to TRBJ1-3; TRBD1 matches 9 bases. From germline, CDR1 is SGHRS and CDR2 YFSETQ. The ends lost 0 bases at V and 0 bases at J; junction bases unmatched: 4. This CDR3 has 17 residues. The CDR3 protein is CASSLGDRVASGNTIYF. CDR3 DNA: TGCGCCAGCAGCTTGGGGGACAGGGTCGCCTCTGGAAACACCATATATTTT.

The gene calls are TRBV7-2 and TRBJ1-4, with a weak D call TRBD1 (5 bases). Germline-derived CDR1 and CDR2 are SGHTA and FQGNSA. The ends were cut back, 1 base at V and 6 bases at J, with 9 bases in the middle. CDR3 size: 14 residues. CDR3 DNA: TGTGCCAGCAGCTTAGGAGGAGGGGATGAAAAACTGTTTTTT. Protein product: CASSLGGGDEKLFF.

The rearrangement uses TRBV4-3 and TRBJ1-3; unclear D gene. Germline-derived CDR1 and CDR2 are LGHNA and YSLEER. The CDR3 contains 15 residues. V gave up 6 bases and J gave up 0 bases, with 12 bases separating them. CDR3 sequence reads: CASSFGLSSGNTIYF. The DNA for the CDR3 is TGCGCCAGCAGTTTTGGCCTCAGCTCTGGAAACACCATATATTTT.

The chain recombines TRBV19 with TRBJ1-4; 7 bases map to TRBD1. The CDR3 covers 17 residues. V shed 4 bases and J 0 bases; nucleotides not matched to a gene: 8. The germline gives CDR1 LNHDA, CDR2 SQIVND (reference sequence). CDR3 sequence: CASSKPTGSTTNEKLFF. CDR3 DNA sequence: TGTGCCAGTAGTAAACCGACAGGGTCGACAACTAATGAAAAACTGTTTTTT.

The rearrangement links TRBV5-1 to TRBJ2-2; tentatively, D is TRBD2 (6 bases). V lost 4 bases to trimming and J lost 4 bases, with 11 bases between them. CDR3 length equals 14 residues. Looked up from germline, CDR1 is SGHRS and CDR2 is YFSETQ. The CDR3 is CASSHGTFTGELFF. The CDR3 coding sequence is TGCGCCAGCAGCCACGGGACTTTCACCGGGGAGCTGTTTTTT. The whole variable domain, filled in from reference TRBV5-1 and TRBJ2-2, reads KAGVTQTPRYLIKTRGQQVTLSCSPISGHRSVSWYQQTPGQGLQFLFEYFSETQRNKGNFPGRFSGRQFSNSRSEMNVSTLELGDSALYLCASSHGTFTGELFFGEGSRLTVL.

The chain has TRBV2 and TRBJ1-1, with 7 positions matching TRBD1. CDR1 and CDR2 from the germline V gene are SNHLY and FYNNEI. The CDR3 runs 14 residues. V shed 7 bases and J 5 bases; nucleotides not matched to a gene: 10. CDR3 DNA sequence: TGTGCCAGCACCCTAACCAGGGGGGAGACTGAAGCTTTCTTT. This codes for CASTLTRGETEAFF.

A word on this clone: The junction and the germline gene differ at one end; a read error may be behind it. The V gene is TRBV2, the J gene TRBJ1-2; D remains ambiguous. CDR1 is SNHLY, CDR2 FYNNEI, per germline. This CDR3 has 11 residues. The CDR3 here is CASSMTPLLPF. For the CDR3, the DNA is TGTGCCAGCAGTATGACACCATTGTTGCCCTTC.

This clone was observed a few times. This chain uses TRBV2 with TRBJ2-3, with 8 bases that match TRBD2. The CDR3 totals 13 residues. CDR1 SNHLY and CDR2 FYNNEI come from the germline V gene. The V gene end was trimmed by 11 bases and the J gene end by 4 bases; junction bases not matched to a gene: 8. The CDR3 DNA reads TGTGCCGGCCAGCGGGAGAGATCAGATACGCAGTATTTT. It yields the protein CAGQRERSDTQYF.

The gene calls are TRBV12-5 and TRBJ2-3; no reliable D call. CDR1 and CDR2 from the germline V gene are LGHNT and FRNRAP. CDR3 size: 13 residues. V was clipped by 6 bases and J by 1 base, with 8 bases between them. The CDR3 DNA sequence: TGTGCTAGTGGGGGCTCTGGCACAGATACGCAGTATTTT. Translation gives CASGGSGTDTQYF.

The CDR3 sequence: CASRGDTDNQPQHF. Written as DNA, the CDR3 is TGTGCCAGCAGGGGGGACACCGACAATCAGCCCCAGCATTTT. The J gene is TRBJ1-5, the V gene TRBV2; tentatively, D is TRBD1 (6 bases). V was pared by 6 bases and J by 3 bases, with 12 bases between. CDR3 size: 14 residues. The V gene's germline CDR1 is SNHLY and CDR2 FYNNEI.

This chain uses TRBV6-5 with TRBJ2-5; 8 positions match TRBD1. The CDR3 runs to 14 residues. Per the germline V gene, CDR1 is MNHEY and CDR2 is SVGAGI. V was pared by 8 bases and J by 5 bases, with 10 bases of the junction left unmatched. CDR3 sequence: CASGHTGGRETQYF. The CDR3 nucleotides read TGTGCCAGCGGACACACAGGGGGTCGGGAGACCCAGTACTTC.

This clone was observed a handful of times. The chain is built from TRBV5-1 and TRBJ2-5, with a tentative D call TRBD2 (5 bases). The ends were cut back, 2 bases at V and 4 bases at J, with 24 bases in the middle. The CDR3 contains 18 residues. Per the germline V gene, CDR1 is SGHRS and CDR2 is YFSETQ. The CDR3 DNA reads TGCGCCAGCAGCTTACCATTGAGAAGGGAGAGAACGTCAGAGACCCAGTACTTC. It is translated as CASSLPLRRERTSETQYF.

The chain couples TRBV3-1 (or the pseudogene TRBV3-2) to TRBJ1-4; D is ambiguous. From germline, CDR1 is LGHDT and CDR2 YNNKEL (reference sequence). Trimming took 0 bases from V and 8 from J, leaving 10 bases between them. The length of the CDR3 is 14 residues. The CDR3 nucleotides are TGTGCCAGCAGCCAAGAAGAGAGGTCGGAAAAACTGTTTTTT. It translates to CASSQEERSEKLFF.

The J gene is TRBJ2-5, the V gene TRBV19; D is possibly TRBD1 (6 bases). Trimming stripped 6 bases from V and 4 bases from J, with 9 bases between. The CDR3 totals 12 residues. Germline V gives CDR1 LNHDA, CDR2 SQIVND (reference sequence). The CDR3 loop reads CASSLRGETQYF. The CDR3 DNA reads as TGTGCCAGTAGCCTCAGGGGAGAGACCCAGTACTTC.

This clone came up a few times. The CDR3: CASSAFRGDNEQFF. The CDR3 bases are TGTGCCAGCAGCGCCTTTCGGGGGGACAATGAGCAGTTCTTC. The rearrangement uses TRBV7-2 and TRBJ2-1; 7 bases agree with TRBD2. In germline, CDR1 is SGHTA, CDR2 FQGNSA. V was pared by 5 bases and J by 5 bases, with 6 bases of the junction left unmatched. This CDR3 is 14 amino acids long.

As concerns this clone: In the same sample, other DNA sequences code for this CDR3. This chain connects TRBV7-9 to TRBJ1-2; D is undetermined. This CDR3 comprises 13 residues. The germline V gene has CDR1 SEHNR and CDR2 FQNEAQ (reference sequence). With 5 bases removed from V and 0 bases from J, the gap between germline ends came to 7 bases. This CDR3 is CASSPTANYGYTF. The CDR3 nucleotides are TGTGCCAGCAGCCCCACGGCTAACTATGGCTACACCTTC. The variable domain in full, with the rest retrieved from reference TRBV7-9 and TRBJ1-2, is DTGVSQNPRHKITKRGQNVTFRCDPISEHNRLYWYRQTLGQGPEFLTYFQNEAQLEKSRLLSDRFSAERPKGSFSTLEIQRTEQGDSAMYLCASSPTANYGYTFGSGTRLTVV.

V usage is TRBV5-1 and J usage is TRBJ1-1; no clear D. This CDR3 has 15 amino acids. Per germline, CDR1 SGHRS and CDR2 YFSETQ. The V and J ends lost 2 bases and 4 bases respectively, with 15 bases between them. In DNA, the CDR3 is TGCGCCAGCAGCTTTTGGCCCAAGCAGGCCACTGAAGCTTTCTTT. Its protein is CASSFWPKQATEAFF.

The chain has TRBV3-1 (or the pseudogene TRBV3-2) and TRBJ1-4; possible D gene TRBD1, 5 bases. CDR1 and CDR2 (germline): LGHDT, YNNKEL (reference sequence). The V gene lost 3 bases and the J gene lost 0 bases, with 14 bases spanning the gap. This CDR3 has 17 residues. CDR3 DNA sequence: TGTGCCAGCAGCCACGCGGGGACCTATGCAACTAATGAAAAACTGTTTTTT. It yields the protein CASSHAGTYATNEKLFF.

The chain carries TRBV11-2 and TRBJ2-7, with 12 positions matching TRBD1. Germline V gives CDR1 SGHAT, CDR2 FQNNGV. Germline trimming cut 5 bases from V and 0 bases from J; bases unmatched to any gene: 14. The length of the CDR3 is 19 residues. CDR3 protein: CASSTPGTGGGFGSYEQYV. DNA for the CDR3: TGTGCCAGCAGCACTCCCGGGACAGGGGGCGGTTTTGGCTCCTACGAGCAGTACGTC.